These 11 T cell receptor beta chains were all obtained from the same sample, sequenced in a study of cytomegalovirus exposure and HLA in healthy donors. 60 Vbeta and 13 Jbeta primers were used in PCR. Profiling relied on immunoSEQ multiplex PCR, and the TCRdb table lists in-frame clones only, not all of them. The data show approximately 150,000 clones, 70% to 85% seen once. Sequencing used PBMCs. Every receptor here comes from a woman aged 40 to 49 in good health and CMV-seronegative.

The chain couples TRBV5-1 to TRBJ2-1; 16 nucleotides agree with TRBD2. Germline values: CDR1 SGHRS, CDR2 YFSETQ. This CDR3 is 16 amino acids long. Losses at the gene ends were 3 bases for V and 6 bases for J; bases not matched to a gene: 3. The CDR3 DNA reads TGCGCCAGCAGCTGGGGACTAGCGGGAGGGCCCAATGAGCAGTTCTTC. Amino acid sequence: CASSWGLAGGPNEQFF.

There are a few counts of this clone. The chain carries TRBV2 and TRBJ2-1; TRBD2 matches at 9 bases. This CDR3 has 14 residues. J was trimmed by 8 bases and V by 7 bases; bases with no gene match: 9. Germline V CDR1 and CDR2: SNHLY, FYNNEI. The CDR3 nucleotides are TGTGCCAGCAAAAGGGGCGGGAGGGTCTATGAGCAGTTCTTC. The encoded protein is CASKRGGRVYEQFF.

This rearrangement joins TRBV11-2 to TRBJ2-3; 15 nucleotides line up with TRBD2. The CDR3 is 17 residues long. Germline V CDR1 and CDR2: SGHAT, FQNNGV. J gave up 1 base and V 1 base, and 0 bases lay outside the gene matches. CDR3 amino acids: CASSLGTSGRGTDTQYF. CDR3 nucleotides: TGTGCCAGCAGCTTAGGGACTAGCGGGAGGGGCACAGATACGCAGTATTTT.

The V and J genes are TRBV4-3 and TRBJ2-2, with 8 bases identical to TRBD1. This CDR3 comprises 14 residues. Germline V CDR1 and CDR2: LGHNA, YSLEER. Trimming removed 3 bases from V and 8 bases from J; junction bases left unmatched: 5. CDR3 in amino acids: CASSQDRVSGELFF. The CDR3 DNA is TGCGCCAGCAGCCAGGACAGGGTTTCGGGGGAGCTGTTTTTT.

This clone was seen more than once but under ten times. The chain joins TRBV30 to TRBJ2-7, with 10 bases aligning to TRBD2. This CDR3 is built from 14 residues. Germline V gene data show CDR1 as GTSNPN and CDR2 as SVGIG (reference sequence). Trimming removed 0 bases from V and 6 bases from J; junction bases left unmatched: 5. This CDR3 is CAWSVQLAGVEQYF. Here the CDR3 DNA reads TGTGCCTGGAGTGTACAGCTAGCGGGAGTCGAGCAGTACTTC.

V usage is TRBV5-1 and J usage is TRBJ1-2; D is unclear. The CDR3 totals 14 residues. Trimming pared 0 bases from V and 8 bases from J, leaving 14 bases between. Per the germline V gene, CDR1 is SGHRS and CDR2 is YFSETQ. In DNA, the CDR3 is TGCGCCAGCAGCTTGGACGCTAACGATATCGGCTACACCTTC. Amino acid sequence: CASSLDANDIGYTF. Filled out from reference TRBV5-1 and TRBJ1-2, the complete variable domain reads KAGVTQTPRYLIKTRGQQVTLSCSPISGHRSVSWYQQTPGQGLQFLFEYFSETQRNKGNFPGRFSGRQFSNSRSEMNVSTLELGDSALYLCASSLDANDIGYTFGSGTRLTVV.

The chain uses TRBV4-1 and TRBJ1-3; no clear D gene. Germline CDR1 MGHRA, CDR2 YSYEKL. V was trimmed by 3 bases and J by 0 bases, leaving 27 bases between them. The CDR3 is made up of 21 amino acids. The CDR3 bases are TGCGCCAGCAGCCATCCAAGAGAGCGTCAGCCCCAATCGAGCTCTGGAAACACCATATATTTT. The encoded protein is CASSHPRERQPQSSSGNTIYF.

The genes are TRBV5-1 and TRBJ2-1; 14 bases map to TRBD2. The CDR3 sequence is 16 residues long. The V and J ends lost 4 bases and 7 bases, in that order; junction bases with no gene match: 7. From germline, CDR1 is SGHRS and CDR2 YFSETQ. The CDR3 DNA reads TGCGCCAGCAGCACACTGGGACTAGCGGGAGTAAATGAGCAGTTCTTC. Translated, it gives CASSTLGLAGVNEQFF.

The chain is built from TRBV5-1 and TRBJ2-3; 13 nucleotides line up with TRBD2. Germline loops: CDR1 SGHRS, CDR2 YFSETQ. The CDR3 loop spans 16 amino acids. Losses at the gene ends were 4 bases for V and 2 bases for J; bases not matched to a gene: 4. CDR3 sequence reads: CASSGGLAGVTDTQYF. DNA of the CDR3: TGCGCCAGCAGCGGCGGACTAGCGGGAGTCACAGATACGCAGTATTTT.

This clone has just one count. J is TRBJ2-7 and V is TRBV7-8; D perhaps matches TRBD2 (8 bases). The CDR3 contains 13 residues. V was trimmed by 5 bases and J by 7 bases, leaving 15 bases between them. Per germline, CDR1 SGHVS and CDR2 FQNEAQ. The CDR3 DNA reads as TGTGCCAGCAGCACGGGAGGGGGCCGGGAGCAGTACTTC. Translated: CASSTGGGREQYF.

The chain joins TRBV6-4 to TRBJ2-5; 10 bases map to TRBD2. Germline values: CDR1 MRHNA, CDR2 SNTAGT. The CDR3 has 21 amino acids. With V trimmed by 2 bases and J by 5 bases, 23 bases remained unmatched. CDR3 nucleotide sequence: TGTGCCAGCAGTGACATTGGGGCCCCTGGGGCTAGCGGGAGACCGGGGGAGACCCAGTACTTC. Its protein is CASSDIGAPGASGRPGETQYF.